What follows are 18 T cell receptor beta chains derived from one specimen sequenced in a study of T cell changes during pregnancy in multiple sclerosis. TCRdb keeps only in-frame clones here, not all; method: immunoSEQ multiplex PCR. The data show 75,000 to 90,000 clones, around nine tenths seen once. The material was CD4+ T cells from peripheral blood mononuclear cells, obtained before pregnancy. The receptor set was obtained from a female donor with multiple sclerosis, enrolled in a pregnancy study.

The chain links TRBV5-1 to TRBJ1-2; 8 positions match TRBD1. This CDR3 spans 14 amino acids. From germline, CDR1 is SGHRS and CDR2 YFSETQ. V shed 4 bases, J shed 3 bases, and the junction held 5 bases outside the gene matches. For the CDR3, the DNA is TGCGCCAGCAGCCCTAGGACAGGGTACTATGGCTACACCTTC. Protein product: CASSPRTGYYGYTF.

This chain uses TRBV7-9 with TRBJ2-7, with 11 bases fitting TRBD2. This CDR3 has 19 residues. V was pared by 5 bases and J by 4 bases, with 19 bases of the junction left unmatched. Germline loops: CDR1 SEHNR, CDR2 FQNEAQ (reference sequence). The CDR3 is CASSGKGLADKMGRYEQYF. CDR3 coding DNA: TGTGCCAGCAGCGGGAAGGGACTAGCGGATAAGATGGGTCGATACGAGCAGTACTTC.

In DNA form, the CDR3 reads TGTGCCAGCAGCTTAGCGCTGGGCAGAGAAGCTTTCTTT. Translated: CASSLALGREAFF. The chain combines TRBV7-8 with TRBJ1-1; D is ambiguous. The CDR3 totals 13 residues. Deletions cut 0 bases from V and 8 bases from J, with 10 bases between. Germline V gene data show CDR1 as SGHVS and CDR2 as FQNEAQ.

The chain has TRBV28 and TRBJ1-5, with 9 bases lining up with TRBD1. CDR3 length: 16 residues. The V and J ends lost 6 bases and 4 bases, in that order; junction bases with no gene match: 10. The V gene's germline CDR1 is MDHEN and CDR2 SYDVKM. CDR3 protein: CASSYSEGQGNQPQHF. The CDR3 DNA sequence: TGTGCCAGCAGCTACTCTGAGGGACAGGGAAATCAGCCCCAGCATTTT.

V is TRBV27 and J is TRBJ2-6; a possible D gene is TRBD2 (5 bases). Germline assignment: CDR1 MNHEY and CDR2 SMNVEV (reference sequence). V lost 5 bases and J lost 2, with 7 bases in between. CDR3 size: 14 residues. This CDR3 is CASSPGAGANVLTF. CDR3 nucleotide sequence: TGTGCCAGCAGTCCCGGGGCTGGGGCCAACGTCCTGACTTTC.

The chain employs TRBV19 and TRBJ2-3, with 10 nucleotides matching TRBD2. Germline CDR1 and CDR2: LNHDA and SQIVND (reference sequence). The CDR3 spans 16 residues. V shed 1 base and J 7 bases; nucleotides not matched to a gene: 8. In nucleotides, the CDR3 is TGTGCCAGTAGTATAGGGACTAGCGGTGGGGCATATACGCAGTATTTT. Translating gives CASSIGTSGGAYTQYF.

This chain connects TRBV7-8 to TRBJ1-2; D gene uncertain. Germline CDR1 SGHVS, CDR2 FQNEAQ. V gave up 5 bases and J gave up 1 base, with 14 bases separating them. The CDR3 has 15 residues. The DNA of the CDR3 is TGTGCCAGCAGCCGACGGCCCGACAATAACTATGGCTACACCTTC. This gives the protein CASSRRPDNNYGYTF. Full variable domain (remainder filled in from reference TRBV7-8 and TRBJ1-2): GAGVSQSPRYKVAKRGQDVALRCDPISGHVSLFWYQQALGQGPEFLTYFQNEAQLDKSGLPSDRFFAERPEGSVSTLKIQRTQQEDSAVYLCASSRRPDNNYGYTFGSGTRLTVV.

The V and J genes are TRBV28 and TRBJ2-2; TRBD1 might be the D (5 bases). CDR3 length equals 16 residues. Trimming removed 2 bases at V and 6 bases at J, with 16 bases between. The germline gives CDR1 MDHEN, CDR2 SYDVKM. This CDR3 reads CASSLKEGWGPGELFF. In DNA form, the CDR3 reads TGTGCCAGCAGTTTAAAGGAAGGGTGGGGCCCCGGGGAGCTGTTTTTT. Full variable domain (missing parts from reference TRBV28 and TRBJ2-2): DVKVTQSSRYLVKRTGEKVFLECVQDMDHENMFWYRQDPGLGLRLIYFSYDVKMKEKGDIPEGYSVSREKKERFSLILESASTNQTSMYLCASSLKEGWGPGELFFGEGSRLTVL.

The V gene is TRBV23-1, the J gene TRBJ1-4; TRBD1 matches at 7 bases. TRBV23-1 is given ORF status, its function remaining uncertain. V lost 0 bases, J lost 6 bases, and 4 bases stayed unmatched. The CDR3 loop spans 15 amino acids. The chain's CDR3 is CASSQSRGGDEKLFF. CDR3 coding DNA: TGCGCCAGCAGTCAATCGCGAGGGGGCGATGAAAAACTGTTTTTT.

DNA of the CDR3: TGTGCCTGGAGTGTCGGGACAGGAGGTATTGGCTACACCTTC. As protein: CAWSVGTGGIGYTF. The rearrangement uses TRBV30 and TRBJ1-2, with TRBD1 matching over 8 bases. Trimming at V came to 0 bases and at J to 7 bases, leaving 7 bases not matched to a gene. CDR3 length equals 14 residues. Germline values: CDR1 GTSNPN, CDR2 SVGIG (reference sequence).

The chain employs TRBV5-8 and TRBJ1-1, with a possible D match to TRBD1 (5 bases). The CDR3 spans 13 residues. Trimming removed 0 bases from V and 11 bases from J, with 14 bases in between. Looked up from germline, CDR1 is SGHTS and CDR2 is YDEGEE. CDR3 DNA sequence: TGTGCCAGCAGCTTGGGTTGGCGGGACCTCGCTTTCTTT. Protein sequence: CASSLGWRDLAFF.

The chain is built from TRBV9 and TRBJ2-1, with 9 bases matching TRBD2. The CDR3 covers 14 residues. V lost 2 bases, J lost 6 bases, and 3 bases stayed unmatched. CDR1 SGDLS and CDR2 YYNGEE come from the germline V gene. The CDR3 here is CASSVGLASNEQFF. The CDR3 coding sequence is TGTGCCAGCAGCGTGGGACTAGCTAGCAATGAGCAGTTCTTC.

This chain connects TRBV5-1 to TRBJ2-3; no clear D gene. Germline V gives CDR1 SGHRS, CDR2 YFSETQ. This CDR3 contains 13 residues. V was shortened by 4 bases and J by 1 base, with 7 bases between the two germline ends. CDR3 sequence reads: CASSPVGTDTQYF. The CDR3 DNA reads TGCGCCAGCAGCCCGGTCGGCACAGATACGCAGTATTTT.

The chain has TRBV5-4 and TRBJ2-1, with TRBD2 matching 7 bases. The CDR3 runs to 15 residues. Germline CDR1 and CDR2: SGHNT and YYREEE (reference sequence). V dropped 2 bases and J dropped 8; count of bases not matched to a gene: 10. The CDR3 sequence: CASSFPGLSRDEQFF. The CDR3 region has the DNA TGTGCCAGCAGCTTCCCGGGACTATCGAGGGATGAGCAGTTCTTC.

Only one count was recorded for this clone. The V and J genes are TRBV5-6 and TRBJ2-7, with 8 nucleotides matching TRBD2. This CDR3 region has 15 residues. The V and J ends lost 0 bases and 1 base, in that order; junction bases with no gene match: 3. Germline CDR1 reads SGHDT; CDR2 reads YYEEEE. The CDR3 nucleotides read TGTGCCAGCAGCTTGGCACTAGCGGCATCCTACGAGCAGTACTTC. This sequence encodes CASSLALAASYEQYF.

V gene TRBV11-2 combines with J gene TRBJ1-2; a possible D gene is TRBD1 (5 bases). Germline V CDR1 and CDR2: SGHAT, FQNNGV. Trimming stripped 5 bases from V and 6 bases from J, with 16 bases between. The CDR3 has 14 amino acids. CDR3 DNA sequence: TGTGCCAGCAGCCGTACGGAGGGGCAGGATGGCTACACCTTC. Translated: CASSRTEGQDGYTF.

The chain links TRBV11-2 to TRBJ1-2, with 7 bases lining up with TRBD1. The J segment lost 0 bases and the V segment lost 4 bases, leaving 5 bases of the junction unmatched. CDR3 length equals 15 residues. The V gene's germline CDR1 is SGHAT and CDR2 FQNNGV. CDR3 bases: TGTGCCAGCAGCTCCAGGGGGGCCCCTAACTATGGCTACACCTTC. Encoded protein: CASSSRGAPNYGYTF.

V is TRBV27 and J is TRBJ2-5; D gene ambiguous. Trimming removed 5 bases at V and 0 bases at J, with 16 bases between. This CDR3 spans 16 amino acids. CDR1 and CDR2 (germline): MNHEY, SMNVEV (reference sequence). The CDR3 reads CASSPYSGSNQETQYF. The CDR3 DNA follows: TGTGCCAGCAGTCCCTACTCCGGGTCGAACCAAGAGACCCAGTACTTC.